This entry concerns a single T cell receptor beta chain. CDR3 size: 11 residues. Germline V gene lookup returns CDR1 DFQATT and CDR2 SNEGSKA (reference sequence). Trimming pared 3 bases from V and 6 bases from J, leaving 7 bases between. This specimen belongs to a study of technical replicates of blood from several donors. Clones were sequenced by immunoSEQ multiplex PCR, and TCRdb holds only the in-frame ones, with some missing. The sample yields roughly 79,000 clones, over 75% seen once. The receptor comes from a human donor in good health. Some clones in this sample may be carry-over from other donors' samples. Sequenced sample: PBMCs. The genes are TRBV20-1 and TRBJ2-3; D not resolved. In DNA form, the CDR3 reads TGCAGTGCTAGGCCCAGGGATACGCAGTATTTT. Translating it yields CSARPRDTQYF.